Listed here are 29 T cell receptor beta chains from one sample, sequenced in a study of blood T cell repertoires in COVID-19. This table comes from immunoSEQ multiplex PCR, and its TCRdb copy is limited to in-frame clones, with some not included. The sample contains tens of thousands of clones, approximately 86% of which appear only once. The source material was peripheral blood. The receptors come from a male donor with acute or convalescent COVID-19.

The table lists this clone with a few counts. The rearrangement joins TRBV6-1 to TRBJ1-5, with D tentatively TRBD1 (5 bases). Germline V gene data show CDR1 as MNHNS and CDR2 as SASEGT. The CDR3 is 13 amino acids. V shed 3 bases and J shed 9 bases, with 12 bases lying between them. CDR3 protein: CASSDGGGRPQHF. DNA for the CDR3: TGTGCCAGCAGTGACGGGGGAGGGAGGCCCCAGCATTTT.

J is TRBJ1-6 and V is TRBV7-2, with a possible D match to TRBD1 (5 bases). Trimming pared 5 bases from V and 10 bases from J, leaving 18 bases between. This CDR3 is built from 15 residues. Germline V gene data show CDR1 as SGHTA and CDR2 as FQGNSA. The CDR3 coding sequence is TGTGCCAGCAGCCCCAGTCGGGGGAGCCGGTCACCCCTCCACTTT. Translating it yields CASSPSRGSRSPLHF.

The chain joins TRBV5-1 to TRBJ1-1, with unresolved D. With 0 bases removed from V and 1 base from J, the gap between germline ends came to 10 bases. This CDR3 contains 15 residues. Germline loops: CDR1 SGHRS, CDR2 YFSETQ. The CDR3 sequence is CASSLGHLQNTEAFF. CDR3 coding DNA: TGCGCCAGCAGCTTGGGGCACCTCCAGAACACTGAAGCTTTCTTT.

DNA for the CDR3: TGTGCCAGCAGCTTGGTAGCGGGGGGACTCCAAGAGACCCAGTACTTC. It yields the protein CASSLVAGGLQETQYF. V gene TRBV5-5 combines with J gene TRBJ2-5; TRBD2 agrees at 10 bases. Trimming took 0 bases from V and 1 from J; bases not matched to a gene: 3. The CDR3 length is 16 residues. In germline, CDR1 is SGHKS, CDR2 YYEKEE (reference sequence).

This sequence joins TRBV3-1 (or the pseudogene TRBV3-2) and TRBJ1-2, with 9 bases lining up with TRBD1. With 4 bases clipped from V and 7 bases from J, the junction kept 7 bases outside the gene matches. Looked up from germline, CDR1 is LGHDT and CDR2 is YNNKEL (reference sequence). This CDR3 is built from 14 residues. CDR3 coding DNA: TGTGCCAGCAGCCCCCGGGACAGGGCAGGTGGCTACACCTTC. Encoded protein: CASSPRDRAGGYTF.

The chain combines TRBV19 with TRBJ2-5; 12 nucleotides match TRBD2. V trimming: 6 bases; J trimming: 5 bases; junction bases outside the gene matches: 4. This CDR3 has 14 amino acids. Germline CDR1 reads LNHDA; CDR2 reads SQIVND (reference sequence). CDR3 sequence: CASSQLAGGETQYF. DNA of the CDR3: TGTGCCAGTAGCCAACTAGCGGGGGGCGAGACCCAGTACTTC.

The chain uses TRBV7-9 and TRBJ1-1; D uncertain. The CDR3 has 13 amino acids. Trimming took off 4 bases at V and 6 bases at J, with 12 bases between the two ends. Germline V gene sequence: CDR1 SEHNR, CDR2 FQNEAQ (reference sequence). The CDR3 is CASSWQEGAEAFF. For the CDR3, the DNA is TGTGCCAGCAGCTGGCAGGAGGGAGCTGAAGCTTTCTTT.

The chain couples TRBV7-8 to TRBJ2-1; 7 nucleotides match TRBD1. The trim removed 3 bases at V and 6 bases at J, leaving 11 bases unmatched. This CDR3 contains 16 residues. Germline V gene lookup returns CDR1 SGHVS and CDR2 FQNEAQ. CDR3 in amino acids: CASSFATGDMPNEQFF. The CDR3 DNA follows: TGTGCCAGCAGCTTCGCCACAGGGGATATGCCCAATGAGCAGTTCTTC.

This clone was detected only a few times. The chain employs TRBV9 and TRBJ1-2; 10 nucleotides align to TRBD1. The CDR3 length is 14 residues. Germline CDR1 SGDLS, CDR2 YYNGEE. The CDR3 sequence is CASGGDRGRDGYTF. The DNA for the CDR3 is TGTGCGAGCGGTGGCGACAGGGGGCGTGATGGCTACACCTTC.

This clone showed up just once. This chain links TRBV7-2 with TRBJ2-7, with TRBD1 matching 7 bases. CDR3 length equals 14 residues. V dropped 5 bases and J dropped 1; count of bases not matched to a gene: 5. Germline CDR1 is SGHTA and CDR2 is FQGNSA. CDR3 in DNA: TGTGCCAGCAGCACTCGACAGGGTTCCTACGAGCAGTACTTC. Protein sequence: CASSTRQGSYEQYF.

This chain uses TRBV7-9 with TRBJ2-5, with TRBD2 as a possible D gene (7 bases). Germline-derived CDR1 and CDR2 are SEHNR and FQNEAQ (reference sequence). Trimming took off 5 bases at V and 5 bases at J, with 12 bases between the two ends. CDR3 length: 13 residues. CDR3 loop: CASSPGGRETQYF. The CDR3 nucleotides read TGTGCCAGCAGCCCGGGGGGCCGGGAGACCCAGTACTTC.

This chain uses TRBV2 with TRBJ2-1, with TRBD2 as a possible D gene (6 bases). V shed 6 bases and J shed 3 bases, with 12 bases lying between them. The length of the CDR3 is 14 residues. Germline CDR1 is SNHLY and CDR2 is FYNNEI. CDR3 loop: CASRLTSHYNEQFF. The CDR3 DNA sequence: TGTGCCAGCAGACTGACTAGTCACTACAATGAGCAGTTCTTC.

V gene TRBV5-1 combines with J gene TRBJ2-3, with D perhaps matching TRBD1 (6 bases). The germline gives CDR1 SGHRS, CDR2 YFSETQ. With 3 bases removed from V and 6 bases from J, the gap between germline ends came to 14 bases. The CDR3 consists of 14 residues. CDR3 nucleotides: TGCGCCAGCAGCTCCTCTGGACAGTCCGATACGCAGTATTTT. Amino acid sequence: CASSSSGQSDTQYF.

The chain is built from TRBV6-4 and TRBJ2-3, with D perhaps TRBD2 (5 bases). CDR1 is MRHNA, CDR2 SNTAGT, per germline. This CDR3 spans 15 amino acids. V shed 0 bases and J shed 3 bases, with 10 bases lying between them. CDR3 residues: CASSDSFTRTDTQYF. The CDR3 bases are TGTGCCAGCAGTGACTCGTTCACTAGGACAGATACGCAGTATTTT.

V is TRBV29-1 and J is TRBJ1-1; D may be TRBD1 (6 bases). Trimming took off 4 bases at V and 8 bases at J, with 14 bases between the two ends. Per germline, CDR1 SQVTM and CDR2 ANQGSEA. CDR3 length equals 12 residues. The DNA of the CDR3 is TGCAGCGTTGTGGGGGCATCCGGGGAAGCTTTCTTT. Protein product: CSVVGASGEAFF.

The rearrangement uses TRBV10-3 and TRBJ1-1; 8 nucleotides match TRBD1. This CDR3 comprises 15 residues. V trimming: 6 bases; J trimming: 4 bases; junction bases outside the gene matches: 10. Germline CDR1 is ENHRY and CDR2 is SYGVKD. CDR3 nucleotide sequence: TGTGCCATCAGGGCCGTCACAGGGGGTGTCACTGAAGCTTTCTTT. Translated, it gives CAIRAVTGGVTEAFF.

The chain combines TRBV18 with TRBJ2-6; 8 bases map to TRBD2. The CDR3 totals 19 residues. V dropped 0 bases and J dropped 0; count of bases not matched to a gene: 7. Germline CDR1 is KGHSH and CDR2 is LQKENI. CDR3 protein: CASSPPYRGGYSGANVLTF. For the CDR3, the DNA is TGTGCCAGCTCACCACCGTATCGGGGGGGCTACTCTGGGGCCAACGTCCTGACTTTC.

The rearrangement uses TRBV19 and TRBJ2-3; 10 bases map to TRBD2. Per the germline V gene, CDR1 is LNHDA and CDR2 is SQIVND (reference sequence). The length of the CDR3 is 14 residues. With 3 bases clipped from V and 6 bases from J, the junction kept 3 bases outside the gene matches. CDR3 sequence reads: CASSMGLAFDTQYF. The CDR3 DNA follows: TGTGCCAGTAGTATGGGACTAGCGTTTGATACGCAGTATTTT.

This chain connects TRBV7-9 to TRBJ1-6; 9 bases are a match to TRBD1. V was pared by 4 bases and J by 8 bases, with 6 bases of the junction left unmatched. Germline V gene data show CDR1 as SEHNR and CDR2 as FQNEAQ (reference sequence). This CDR3 has 15 amino acids. CDR3 protein: CASSSGDRDYSPLHF. The CDR3 nucleotides are TGTGCCAGCAGCTCCGGGGACAGGGATTATTCACCCCTCCACTTT.

The chain is built from TRBV2 and TRBJ1-2, with TRBD1 matching 8 bases. The germline CDR1 and CDR2 sequences are SNHLY and FYNNEI. The CDR3 runs 14 residues. Trimming at V came to 7 bases and at J to 7 bases, leaving 11 bases not matched to a gene. The CDR3, as DNA: TGTGCCAGCACCCGCGACAGGGGCGGTCGTGGCTACACCTTC. It specifies CASTRDRGGRGYTF.

Of note for this clone: Other DNA sequences in this specimen translate into the identical CDR3. This chain connects TRBV5-6 to TRBJ2-7; D gene ambiguous. Germline V gene sequence: CDR1 SGHDT, CDR2 YYEEEE. The CDR3 sequence is 13 residues long. Trimming stripped 0 bases from V and 4 bases from J, with 8 bases between. The CDR3 nucleotides read TGTGCCAGCAGCTTGGGGCAGTTTTACGAGCAGTACTTC. Protein product: CASSLGQFYEQYF.

This clone turned up a few times. The chain has TRBV18 and TRBJ2-1; no clear D gene. Deletions cut 6 bases from V and 8 bases from J, with 17 bases between. Germline loops: CDR1 KGHSH, CDR2 LQKENI. This CDR3 has 14 amino acids. The CDR3 DNA follows: TGTGCCAGCTCGAGTACGCTACTATCCGATGAGCAGTTCTTC. Translating it yields CASSSTLLSDEQFF.

The V gene is TRBV7-9, the J gene TRBJ1-1; D gene unclear. CDR1 and CDR2 from the germline V gene are SEHNR and FQNEAQ (reference sequence). There are 13 residues in the CDR3. Trimming cost V 5 bases and J 1 base, with 8 bases left between them. CDR3: CASSNRQNTEAFF. In DNA form, the CDR3 reads TGTGCCAGCAGCAACCGACAGAACACTGAAGCTTTCTTT.

The CDR3 DNA reads as TGTGCCAGAAGCCTTGGCCCCTCTGGAAACACCATATATTTT. This sequence encodes CARSLGPSGNTIYF. This rearrangement joins TRBV5-3 to TRBJ1-3; D is unresolved. TRBV5-3 carries the ORF label, with uncertain function. The CDR3 totals 14 residues. The V end was cut by 4 bases, the J end by 0 bases, with 8 bases between.

This clone was seen more than once but under ten times. The chain combines TRBV2 with TRBJ1-6, with a tentative D call TRBD1 (6 bases). The CDR3 runs 15 residues. Germline loops: CDR1 SNHLY, CDR2 FYNNEI. With 7 bases removed from V and 7 bases from J, the gap between germline ends came to 17 bases. The CDR3 DNA reads TGTGCCAGCACCTCGCAGGGGACGGAAAATTCACCCCTCCACTTT. Residues: CASTSQGTENSPLHF.

J is TRBJ2-7 and V is TRBV27; perhaps TRBD2 as D (5 bases). Trimming cost V 6 bases and J 6 bases, with 9 bases left between them. The germline CDR1 and CDR2 sequences are MNHEY and SMNVEV (reference sequence). The CDR3 is 11 amino acids. CDR3 coding DNA: TGTGCCAGCAGATCTGGGAGCGAGCAGTACTTC. Translation gives CASRSGSEQYF.

This chain uses TRBV2 with TRBJ2-3; the match to TRBD2 covers 7 bases. The V gene's germline CDR1 is SNHLY and CDR2 FYNNEI. The length of the CDR3 is 16 residues. The V and J ends lost 0 bases and 2 bases, in that order; junction bases with no gene match: 5. The CDR3 nucleotides are TGTGCCAGCAGTGAAGCCGGGACTATACTCACAGATACGCAGTATTTT. Translated, it gives CASSEAGTILTDTQYF. Variable domain in full (rest from reference TRBV2 and TRBJ2-3): EPEVTQTPSHQVTQMGQEVILRCVPISNHLYFYWYRQILGQKVEFLVSFYNNEISEKSEIFDDQFSVERPDGSNFTLKIRSTKLEDSAMYFCASSEAGTILTDTQYFGPGTRLTVL.

The chain is built from TRBV9 and TRBJ1-5; unclear D gene. The CDR3 has 15 amino acids. CDR1 and CDR2 (germline): SGDLS, YYNGEE. V lost 4 bases and J lost 0, with 11 bases in between. The CDR3 coding sequence is TGTGCCAGCAGCCCATCGCAGTATAGCAATCAGCCCCAGCATTTT. Protein: CASSPSQYSNQPQHF.

This clone was recorded only once. The chain links TRBV5-6 to TRBJ1-3; 8 nucleotides line up with TRBD1. CDR1 is SGHDT, CDR2 YYEEEE, per germline. The CDR3 is made up of 16 amino acids. V shed 3 bases, J shed 2 bases, and the junction held 7 bases outside the gene matches. The CDR3 region is CASSSAGTGPGNTIYF. In DNA form, the CDR3 reads TGTGCCAGCAGCTCAGCCGGGACAGGTCCTGGAAACACCATATATTTT. The entire variable domain, with the rest obtained from reference TRBV5-6 and TRBJ1-3, is as follows: DAGVTQSPTHLIKTRGQQVTLRCSPKSGHDTVSWYQQALGQGPQFIFQYYEEEERQRGNFPDRFSGHQFPNYSSELNVNALLLGDSALYLCASSSAGTGPGNTIYFGEGSWLTVV.